This T cell receptor (beta chain) stems from a study of cytomegalovirus exposure and HLA in healthy donors. The study, taken as a whole, reports: The study reported that TCR beta sequences accurately predicted HLA-A and HLA-B alleles in most subjects. Later analysis showed most CMV-associated TCR beta chains appearing HLA-restricted. Sequencing depth across donors, presence/absence analyses assumed, was roughly uniform. A list of approximately 160 TCR beta chains associated with cytomegalovirus was given.

As for this clone: Its antigen is still unknown.

The PCR ran on 60 Vbeta and 13 Jbeta primers. TCRdb's copy holds only in-frame clones and misses some; the assay was immunoSEQ multiplex PCR. This table has around 190,000 clones, 81% appearing once. Sequenced material: PBMCs. The sequence was collected from a man in his late teens or twenties in good health and CMV-seronegative.

The CDR3 nucleotides are TGTGCCAGCAGCCTCAGACAGGGCCGGAGATACGAGCAGTACTTC. The encoded protein is CASSLRQGRRYEQYF. The rearrangement joins TRBV7-2 to TRBJ2-7, with 7 bases fitting TRBD1. The CDR3 has 15 residues. J gave up 4 bases and V 5 bases, and 11 bases lay outside the gene matches. Germline V gene sequence: CDR1 SGHTA, CDR2 FQGNSA. Using reference TRBV7-2 and TRBJ2-7 for the parts outside the CDR3, the full variable domain is GAGVSQSPSNKVTEKGKDVELRCDPISGHTALYWYRQSLGQGLEFLIYFQGNSAPDKSGLPSDRFSAERTGGSVSTLTIQRTQQEDSAVYLCASSLRQGRRYEQYFGPGTRLTVT.